Below, 17 T cell receptor beta chains from the same sample are listed, as sequenced in a study of cytomegalovirus exposure and HLA in healthy donors. This PCR relied on a set of 60 Vbeta primers and 13 Jbeta primers. Sequenced by immunoSEQ multiplex PCR; TCRdb stores in-frame clones only, minus some. The table shows about 150,000 clones, with 75% to 85% occurring only once. The sample was PBMCs. The receptors were sampled from a middle-aged woman in good health and CMV-seropositive.

This clone has more than one count but fewer than ten. J is TRBJ1-6 and V is TRBV30, with TRBD1 identical over 8 bases. V lost 1 base and J lost 9; bases outside the gene matches: 14. The CDR3 length is 17 residues. Looked up from germline, CDR1 is GTSNPN and CDR2 is SVGIG (reference sequence). CDR3: CAWSAASGGLWSSPLHF. In DNA, the CDR3 is TGTGCCTGGAGTGCCGCCTCAGGGGGCTTGTGGAGTTCACCCCTCCACTTT.

This clone turned up a few times. This chain uses TRBV6-1 with TRBJ2-2; a weak D match, TRBD2 (5 bases). Trimming shortened V by 8 bases and J by 6 bases, and 10 bases separated the two germline ends. The CDR3 totals 12 residues. Germline V lookup: CDR1 MNHNS, CDR2 SASEGT. For the CDR3, the DNA is TGTGCCAGCGAGAGGGAAGCCGGGGAGCTGTTTTTT. This encodes CASEREAGELFF.

The V gene is TRBV5-6, the J gene TRBJ2-2; the match to TRBD2 covers 10 bases. The CDR3 consists of 15 residues. Looked up from germline, CDR1 is SGHDT and CDR2 is YYEEEE. Losses at the gene ends were 1 base for V and 4 bases for J; bases not matched to a gene: 1. CDR3 in amino acids: CASSLLAGVTGELFF. The CDR3 region has the DNA TGTGCCAGCAGCTTGCTAGCGGGAGTCACCGGGGAGCTGTTTTTT.

V gene TRBV5-4 combines with J gene TRBJ2-7, with D perhaps matching TRBD2 (5 bases). CDR3 length: 13 residues. Germline V lookup: CDR1 SGHNT, CDR2 YYREEE (reference sequence). V shed 0 bases and J shed 3 bases, with 7 bases lying between them. The CDR3 protein is CASSLAAGYEQYF. The DNA for the CDR3 is TGTGCCAGCAGCTTGGCCGCGGGCTACGAGCAGTACTTC.

The rearrangement joins TRBV11-2 to TRBJ2-3; D might be TRBD2 (6 bases). Germline V gene lookup returns CDR1 SGHAT and CDR2 FQNNGV. The CDR3 has 12 residues. Trimming left V 5 bases short and J 8 bases short, with 11 bases between. The CDR3 spells CASSTREPTQYF. The CDR3 nucleotides read TGTGCCAGCAGCACTCGGGAGCCTACGCAGTATTTT. Using reference TRBV11-2 and TRBJ2-3 for the parts outside the CDR3, the full variable domain is EAGVAQSPRYKIIEKRQSVAFWCNPISGHATLYWYQQILGQGPKLLIQFQNNGVVDDSQLPKDRFSAERLKGVDSTLKIQPAKLEDSAVYLCASSTREPTQYFGPGTRLTVL.

The chain is built from TRBV11-2 and TRBJ2-7, with a tentative D call TRBD2 (5 bases). The CDR3 totals 17 residues. Germline-derived CDR1 and CDR2 are SGHAT and FQNNGV. Trimming stripped 6 bases from V and 6 bases from J, with 27 bases between. This CDR3 is CASRVSSAQILAPEQYF. CDR3 nucleotides: TGTGCCAGCAGGGTCAGCTCCGCCCAAATTCTAGCTCCCGAGCAGTACTTC.

J is TRBJ1-2 and V is TRBV9; unclear D gene. The CDR3 runs to 13 residues. Germline assignment: CDR1 SGDLS and CDR2 YYNGEE. Trimming cost V 0 bases and J 7 bases, with 10 bases left between them. The DNA of the CDR3 is TGTGCCAGCAGCGTAGGCGTCATCGCTGGCTACACCTTC. Protein sequence: CASSVGVIAGYTF.

The chain carries TRBV7-9 and TRBJ2-7; 7 bases are shared with TRBD1. The CDR3 is 15 residues long. V shed 5 bases and J 7 bases; nucleotides not matched to a gene: 14. The germline V gene encodes CDR1 SEHNR and CDR2 FQNEAQ (reference sequence). The CDR3 DNA follows: TGTGCCAGCAGCGGAAAGGCACAGGGGAAGGGAGAGCAGTACTTC. This translates into CASSGKAQGKGEQYF.

This chain uses TRBV28 with TRBJ2-1; 9 nucleotides align to TRBD2. J gave up 8 bases and V 0 bases, and 8 bases lay outside the gene matches. In germline, CDR1 is MDHEN, CDR2 SYDVKM. This CDR3 is 16 amino acids long. CDR3 region: CASSLWASGVGDEQFF. The CDR3 coding sequence is TGTGCCAGCAGTTTATGGGCTAGCGGGGTCGGGGATGAGCAGTTCTTC.

This clone is a singleton in its sample. The chain links TRBV5-1 to TRBJ2-7; 10 bases are shared with TRBD1. The CDR3 runs 15 residues. Germline CDR1 and CDR2: SGHRS and YFSETQ. With 4 bases clipped from V and 4 bases from J, the junction kept 8 bases outside the gene matches. CDR3 amino acids: CASSGLGQGGYEQYF. The CDR3 region has the DNA TGCGCCAGCAGCGGTCTCGGACAGGGGGGTTACGAGCAGTACTTC.

J is TRBJ2-5 and V is TRBV5-1; tentatively, D is TRBD2 (5 bases). The V end lost 4 bases, the J end lost 5 bases, and 9 bases lay between the germline ends. Germline CDR1 and CDR2: SGHRS and YFSETQ. This CDR3 comprises 12 residues. The CDR3 is CASSQSGETQYF. The CDR3 DNA reads TGCGCCAGCAGCCAGAGCGGCGAGACCCAGTACTTC.

This clone was seen at least ten times. The chain combines TRBV5-4 with TRBJ2-6, with 10 bases aligning to TRBD2. The CDR3 covers 17 residues. Germline CDR1 is SGHNT and CDR2 is YYREEE (reference sequence). V trimming: 0 bases; J trimming: 0 bases; junction bases outside the gene matches: 0. The CDR3 is CASSLGLAGSGANVLTF. CDR3 nucleotide sequence: TGTGCCAGCAGCTTGGGACTAGCGGGCTCTGGGGCCAACGTCCTGACTTTC.

V is TRBV19 and J is TRBJ2-7; 11 bases are a match to TRBD2. The V gene's germline CDR1 is LNHDA and CDR2 SQIVND (reference sequence). The CDR3 extends over 14 amino acids. Trimming at V came to 6 bases and at J to 5 bases, leaving 6 bases not matched to a gene. This chain's CDR3 is CASSLAGGPNEQYF. The CDR3 DNA reads as TGTGCCAGTAGCTTAGCGGGAGGGCCTAACGAGCAGTACTTC.

The CDR3 region has the DNA TGTGCCAGCTCACCACAGCACAGGGGAGTGAGGAACACTGAAGCTTTCTTT. Protein: CASSPQHRGVRNTEAFF. The V call is TRBV18, the J call TRBJ1-1; TRBD1 matches at 7 bases. CDR3 length equals 17 residues. Trimming took 1 base from V and 1 from J; bases not matched to a gene: 9. Germline V gives CDR1 KGHSH, CDR2 LQKENI.

A few counts support this clone. The chain uses TRBV5-1 and TRBJ2-7, with 10 positions matching TRBD2. Germline V CDR1 and CDR2: SGHRS, YFSETQ. The J segment lost 4 bases and the V segment lost 4 bases, leaving 2 bases of the junction unmatched. The CDR3 sequence is 13 residues long. This CDR3 is CASSIAGGYEQYF. CDR3 nucleotides: TGCGCCAGCAGCATAGCGGGAGGATACGAGCAGTACTTC.

The table lists this clone with a count of one. The chain recombines TRBV4-2 with TRBJ1-4; possible D gene TRBD1, 5 bases. Germline values: CDR1 LGHNA, CDR2 YNFKEQ. CDR3 length: 19 residues. Between the trimmed V and J ends, which lost 1 base and 0 bases, there was a span of 18 bases. CDR3 coding DNA: TGTGCCAGCAGCCAAGTCTTTGATAGGGACTTTCCAACTAATGAAAAACTGTTTTTT. It translates to CASSQVFDRDFPTNEKLFF.

CDR3 sequence reads: CASSLGLSSYEQYF. CDR3 in DNA: TGTGCCAGCAGCTTAGGCCTCAGCTCCTACGAGCAGTACTTC. The J gene is TRBJ2-7, the V gene TRBV7-6; no reliable D call. Germline V CDR1 and CDR2: SGHVS, FNYEAQ. Deletions cut 1 base from V and 0 bases from J, with 7 bases between. This CDR3 is 14 amino acids long.